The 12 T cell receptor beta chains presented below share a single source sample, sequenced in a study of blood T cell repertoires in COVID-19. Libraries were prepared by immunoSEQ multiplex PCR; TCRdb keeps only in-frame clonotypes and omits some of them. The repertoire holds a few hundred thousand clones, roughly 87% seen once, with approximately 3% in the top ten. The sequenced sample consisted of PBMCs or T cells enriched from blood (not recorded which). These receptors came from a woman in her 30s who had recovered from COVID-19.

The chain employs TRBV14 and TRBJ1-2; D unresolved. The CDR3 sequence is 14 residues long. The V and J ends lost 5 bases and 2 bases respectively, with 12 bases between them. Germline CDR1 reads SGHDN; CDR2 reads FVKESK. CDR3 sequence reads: CASSSLGGNYGYTF. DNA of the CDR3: TGTGCCAGCAGCTCGTTGGGCGGGAACTATGGCTACACCTTC.

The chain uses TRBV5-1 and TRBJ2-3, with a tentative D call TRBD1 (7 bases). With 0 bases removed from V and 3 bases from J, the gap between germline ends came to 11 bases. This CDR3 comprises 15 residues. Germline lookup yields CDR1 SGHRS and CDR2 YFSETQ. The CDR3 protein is CASSLDPGGTDTQYF. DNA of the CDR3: TGCGCCAGCAGCTTGGACCCAGGGGGGACAGATACGCAGTATTTT.

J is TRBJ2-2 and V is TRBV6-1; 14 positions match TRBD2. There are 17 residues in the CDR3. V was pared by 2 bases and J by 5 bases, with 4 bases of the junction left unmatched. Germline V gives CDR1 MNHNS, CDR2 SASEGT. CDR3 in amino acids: CASSEFGLAGGTGELFF. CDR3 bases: TGTGCCAGCAGTGAATTCGGACTAGCGGGAGGTACCGGGGAGCTGTTTTTT.

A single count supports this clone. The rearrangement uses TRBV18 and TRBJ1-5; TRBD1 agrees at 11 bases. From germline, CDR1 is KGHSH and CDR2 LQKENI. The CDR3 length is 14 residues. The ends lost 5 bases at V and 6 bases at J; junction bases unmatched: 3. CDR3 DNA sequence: TGTGCCAGCTCAGAGGGGACAGGGGGTCAGCCCCAGCATTTT. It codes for CASSEGTGGQPQHF.

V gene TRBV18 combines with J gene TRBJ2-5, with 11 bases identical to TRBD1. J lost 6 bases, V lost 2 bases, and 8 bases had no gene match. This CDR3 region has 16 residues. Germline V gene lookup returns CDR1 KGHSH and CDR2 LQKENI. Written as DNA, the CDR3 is TGTGCCAGCTCACCAGCTCCGGGACAGGGGGAAAAGACCCAGTACTTC. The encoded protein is CASSPAPGQGEKTQYF.

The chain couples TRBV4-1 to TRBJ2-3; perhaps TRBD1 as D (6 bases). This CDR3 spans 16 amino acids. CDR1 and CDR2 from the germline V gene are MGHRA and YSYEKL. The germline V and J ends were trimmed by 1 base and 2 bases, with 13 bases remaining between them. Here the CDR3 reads CASSQAQGTYTDTQYF. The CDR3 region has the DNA TGCGCCAGCAGCCAAGCACAGGGAACGTACACAGATACGCAGTATTTT.

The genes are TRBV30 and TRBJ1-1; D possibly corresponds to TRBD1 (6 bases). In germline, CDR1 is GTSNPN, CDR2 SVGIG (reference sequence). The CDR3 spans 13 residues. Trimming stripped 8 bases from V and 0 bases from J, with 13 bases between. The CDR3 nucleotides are TGTGCCCACAGGGTGGGCATGAACACTGAAGCTTTCTTT. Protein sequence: CAHRVGMNTEAFF.

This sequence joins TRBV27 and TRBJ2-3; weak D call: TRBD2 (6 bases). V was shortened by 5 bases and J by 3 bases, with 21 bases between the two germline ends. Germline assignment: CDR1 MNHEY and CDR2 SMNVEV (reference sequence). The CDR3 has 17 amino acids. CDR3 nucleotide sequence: TGTGCCAGCAGTGTAGTGTCGGGCGCGGGATTAACAGATACGCAGTATTTT. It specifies CASSVVSGAGLTDTQYF.

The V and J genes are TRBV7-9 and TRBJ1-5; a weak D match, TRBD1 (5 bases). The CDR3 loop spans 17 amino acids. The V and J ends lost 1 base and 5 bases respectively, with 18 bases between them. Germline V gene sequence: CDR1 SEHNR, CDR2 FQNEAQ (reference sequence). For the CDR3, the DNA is TGTGCCAGCAGCTTAGGGGGGGTCAGGGTGTCCGATCAGCCCCAGCATTTT. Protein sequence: CASSLGGVRVSDQPQHF. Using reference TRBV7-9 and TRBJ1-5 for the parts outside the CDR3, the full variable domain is DTGVSQNPRHKITKRGQNVTFRCDPISEHNRLYWYRQTLGQGPEFLTYFQNEAQLEKSRLLSDRFSAERPKGSFSTLEIQRTEQGDSAMYLCASSLGGVRVSDQPQHFGDGTRLSIL.

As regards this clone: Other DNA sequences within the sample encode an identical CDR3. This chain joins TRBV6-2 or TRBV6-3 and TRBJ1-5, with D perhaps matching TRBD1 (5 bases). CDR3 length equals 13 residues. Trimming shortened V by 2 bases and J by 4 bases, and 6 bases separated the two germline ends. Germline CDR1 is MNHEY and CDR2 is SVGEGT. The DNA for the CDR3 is TGTGCCAGCAGTTACCAGGGTAATCAGCCCCAGCATTTT. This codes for CASSYQGNQPQHF.

The CDR3 DNA reads as TGTGCCAGTAAACCCGGGGGGGGATACAATGAGCAGTTCTTC. This sequence encodes CASKPGGGYNEQFF. The gene calls are TRBV19 and TRBJ2-1; 8 bases agree with TRBD2. This CDR3 is built from 14 residues. Per the germline V gene, CDR1 is LNHDA and CDR2 is SQIVND (reference sequence). The J segment lost 4 bases and the V segment lost 7 bases, leaving 6 bases of the junction unmatched.

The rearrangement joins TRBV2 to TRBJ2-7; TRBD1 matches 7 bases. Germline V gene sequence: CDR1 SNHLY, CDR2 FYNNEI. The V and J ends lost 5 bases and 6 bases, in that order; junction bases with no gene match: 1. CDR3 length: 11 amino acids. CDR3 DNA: TGTGCCAGCAGTTACAGGGGCGAGCAGTACTTC. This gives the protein CASSYRGEQYF.